The 13 T cell receptor beta chains given below trace back to one sample, sequenced in a study of CD8+ T cells in alopecia areata. After isolation, RNA underwent reverse transcription to generate cDNA as the sequencing template. Using immunoSEQ multiplex PCR, the repertoire was profiled, and TCRdb retains in-frame clones only, with some absent. The sample lists 70,000 or so clones, around 30% occurring once. Documented treatment: oral pan-JAK inhibitor, 5-10 mg twice daily. Sample: CD8+ T cells sorted from blood, taken at week 4, from a patient treated with tofacitinib. Receptor source: a human donor with alopecia areata.

V and J are TRBV5-6 and TRBJ1-2; perhaps TRBD1 as D (5 bases). CDR1 is SGHDT, CDR2 YYEEEE, per germline. CDR3 size: 15 residues. Trimming shortened V by 2 bases and J by 4 bases, and 15 bases separated the two germline ends. The chain's CDR3 is CASSFRGRGAYGYTF. DNA for the CDR3: TGTGCCAGCAGCTTCCGGGGACGGGGAGCCTATGGCTACACCTTC.

This clone was seen a handful of times. CDR3 loop: CASTHRTDSYEQYF. The CDR3 DNA is TGTGCCAGCACCCACCGAACGGACTCCTACGAGCAGTACTTC. V gene TRBV28 combines with J gene TRBJ2-7; D call uncertain. CDR1 MDHEN and CDR2 SYDVKM come from the germline V gene. Trimming removed 7 bases from V and 0 bases from J, with 13 bases in between. CDR3 length: 14 residues.

V usage is TRBV27 and J usage is TRBJ2-3; 9 bases map to TRBD2. Trimming took 7 bases from V and 4 from J; bases not matched to a gene: 9. The CDR3 length is 15 residues. Germline values: CDR1 MNHEY, CDR2 SMNVEV (reference sequence). DNA for the CDR3: TGTGCCAGCAAAGATTCCAAGCGGGAGGCAGATACGCAGTATTTT. This translates into CASKDSKREADTQYF.

This rearrangement joins TRBV30 to TRBJ2-5, with D possibly being TRBD2 (5 bases). V gave up 3 bases and J gave up 5 bases, with 10 bases separating them. The CDR3 loop spans 12 amino acids. Germline CDR1 is GTSNPN and CDR2 is SVGIG (reference sequence). The CDR3 bases are TGTGCCTGGAGCGCGGAGGTTGAGACCCAGTACTTC. Translation gives CAWSAEVETQYF. Supplemented by reference TRBV30 and TRBJ2-5, the full variable domain reads SQTIHQWPATLVQPVGSPLSLECTVEGTSNPNLYWYRQAAGRGLQLLFYSVGIGQISSEVPQNLSASRPQDRQFILSSKKLLLSDSGFYLCAWSAEVETQYFGPGTRLLVL.

This chain connects TRBV11-2 to TRBJ2-5; D might be TRBD1 (6 bases). This CDR3 contains 14 residues. V was shortened by 4 bases and J by 5 bases, with 14 bases between the two germline ends. Germline lookup yields CDR1 SGHAT and CDR2 FQNNGV. CDR3 in DNA: TGTGCCAGCAGCTCGCCACAGGGTTTCGAGACCCAGTACTTC. As protein: CASSSPQGFETQYF.

This chain links TRBV4-1 with TRBJ1-3, with TRBD1 identical over 7 bases. Germline CDR1 reads MGHRA; CDR2 reads YSYEKL. CDR3 size: 18 residues. Germline trimming cut 0 bases from V and 3 bases from J; bases unmatched to any gene: 11. The CDR3 coding sequence is TGCGCCAGCAGCCAAGAAGAAGGGGCAGGGGGGATTGGAAACACCATATATTTT. This translates into CASSQEEGAGGIGNTIYF.

This CDR3 is CASSADRGRQPQHF. For the CDR3, the DNA is TGTGCCAGCAGTGCGGACAGGGGACGGCAGCCCCAGCATTTT. The genes are TRBV2 and TRBJ1-5, with 9 bases matching TRBD1. V lost 4 bases, J lost 7 bases, and 5 bases stayed unmatched. This CDR3 contains 14 residues. Germline lookup yields CDR1 SNHLY and CDR2 FYNNEI.

This clone was seen only a few times. The CDR3 coding sequence is TGCGCCAGCAGCGTACCGGGACAGGGGTTTCCCTACAATGAGCAGTTCTTC. Its protein is CASSVPGQGFPYNEQFF. J is TRBJ2-1 and V is TRBV5-1, with 10 positions matching TRBD1. The CDR3 consists of 17 residues. Germline trimming cut 4 bases from V and 2 bases from J; bases unmatched to any gene: 9. Germline values: CDR1 SGHRS, CDR2 YFSETQ.

This clone was observed a few times. This chain links TRBV29-1 with TRBJ2-1; TRBD2 aligns across 7 bases. V lost 0 bases to trimming and J lost 3 bases; unmatched junction nucleotides: 2. Germline V gene data show CDR1 as SQVTM and CDR2 as ANQGSEA. The CDR3 extends over 14 amino acids. CDR3 sequence: CSVEDLAVYNEQFF. CDR3 DNA sequence: TGCAGCGTTGAAGATCTAGCGGTCTACAATGAGCAGTTCTTC.

This clone turned up a few times. J is TRBJ1-5 and V is TRBV7-8; D is ambiguous. Trimming stripped 1 base from V and 1 base from J, with 8 bases between. In germline, CDR1 is SGHVS, CDR2 FQNEAQ. The CDR3 contains 15 residues. The DNA for the CDR3 is TGTGCCAGCAGCTTAGGGTTGGTGAGCAATCAGCCCCAGCATTTT. Translation gives CASSLGLVSNQPQHF.

This clone occurred a few times. This chain links TRBV7-8 with TRBJ1-5; TRBD1 is a possible D gene (6 bases). V was cut by 4 bases and J by 7 bases, with 17 bases left in between. The V gene's germline CDR1 is SGHVS and CDR2 FQNEAQ. The CDR3 runs to 15 residues. CDR3 sequence (DNA): TGTGCCAGCAGCTCCCTAGACAGGACGGACCAGCCCCAGCATTTT. Amino acids: CASSSLDRTDQPQHF.

This clone was seen a handful of times. The chain carries TRBV29-1 and TRBJ2-7; D is unresolved. The CDR3 consists of 14 residues. V was trimmed by 7 bases and J by 1 base, leaving 17 bases between them. Germline CDR1 is SQVTM and CDR2 is ANQGSEA. The CDR3 DNA is TGCAGCGCCTCGGATTTCTCTCTTTCCTACGAGCAGTACTTC. Translated, it gives CSASDFSLSYEQYF.

The J gene is TRBJ2-7, the V gene TRBV4-1; maybe TRBD1 (6 bases). From germline, CDR1 is MGHRA and CDR2 YSYEKL. This CDR3 is built from 15 residues. V gave up 2 bases and J gave up 4 bases, with 15 bases separating them. The CDR3 reads CASSQTGLGEYEQYF. The CDR3 DNA reads as TGCGCCAGCAGCCAAACAGGGTTGGGCGAGTACGAGCAGTACTTC.